This T cell receptor (beta chain) came from a study of vaccination and CD4 T cells after COVID-19. Across the study: Investigators took post-vaccine samples a median approximately 72 days after dose two, within a range of 14 to 241. Overlapping SARS-CoV-2, HCoV-NL63, HCoV-OC43 and HCoV-229E spike peptides were used to stimulate cells. Each control culture was treated with a CEFX pool, an HIV-1 Nef pool, or no peptide.

The Oncomine TCR Beta short-read assay was applied to DNA of cultured CD4+ T cells. Each CDR3 protein is one row after TCRdb ran MiXCR on the PCR reads. Among around 17,000 distinct CDR3 sequences listed, roughly half were seen once. This clonotype was counted only a few times. As yet, its antigen is unknown. V lost 5 bases and J 5 bases, leaving 12 bases between the germline ends. CDR3 length equals 13 residues. Germline V gives CDR1 MNHEY, CDR2 SVGEGT. The treatment here: roughly ten-day PBMC culture with coronavirus spike peptide pools or control peptides (ViraFEST assay). Notes on the study in general: In convalescent patients, a median about 90% of reactive clones appeared only post-vaccination.

Specimen: CD4+ T cells from blood, cultured in vitro, collected before SARS-CoV-2 vaccination. This receptor was taken from a human donor who had recovered from COVID-19. The rearrangement joins TRBV6-2 or TRBV6-3 to TRBJ1-1; possibly TRBD1 for D (6 bases). As DNA, the CDR3 is TGTGCCAGCAGTCGGAACAGGGAGACTGAAGCTTTCTTT. Amino acid sequence: CASSRNRETEAFF.